Listed below are T cell receptor beta chains from one sample, sequenced in a study of monozygotic twins with inflammatory bowel disease. No DNA is given; TCRdb re-called the 5' RACE reads and lists each CDR3 protein once. The sample spans under 200,000 distinct CDR3 sequences; the ten largest clones claim roughly 3%. Specimen: blood. The source is a human donor with ulcerative colitis or Crohn's disease, or a healthy co-twin of an affected twin (not recorded which). Each CDR3 is given with its conserved first and last residue. The order of the fields is J gene, V gene, CDR3 protein.

>TRBJ2-5|TRBV28
CASRLGLAGGETQYF
>TRBJ2-5|TRBV19
CASSIEAGQGMQETQYF
>TRBJ2-7|TRBV12-3/TRBV12-4
CASSSVGLAEPYF
>TRBJ2-1|TRBV29-1
CSVQTGISSGEQFF
>TRBJ2-3|TRBV5-6
CASSSLRASGSSDTQYF
>TRBJ1-2|TRBV29-1
CSGGDGGSYTF
>TRBJ2-5|TRBV29-1
CSVRDSAQETQYF
>TRBJ2-5|TRBV24-1
CATSDFGGRGEETQYF
>TRBJ1-5|TRBV2
CASSDPTDSPGQGNQPQHF
>TRBJ2-7|TRBV28
CASRAGAPYEQYF
>TRBJ1-5|TRBV18
CASSPDGDSNQPQHF
>TRBJ2-3|TRBV4-1
CASSQELGAGTDTQYF
>TRBJ2-5|TRBV29-1
CSVDTGETQYF
>TRBJ2-1|TRBV12-3/TRBV12-4
CASSLDVTGGAEVPEQFF